This T cell receptor beta chain was recovered during a study of blood T cell repertoires in COVID-19. This table comes from immunoSEQ multiplex PCR, and its TCRdb copy is limited to in-frame clones, with some not included. The table records roughly 200,000 clones, about 86% of them present only once. This clone appeared once. Participants' own reports of clinical history determined their cohort assignment. It was within 2 weeks before study entry that exposed participants met a COVID-19 case. Trimming stripped 4 bases from V and 7 bases from J, with 15 bases between. There are 14 residues in the CDR3. Germline V gene sequence: CDR1 SGHRS, CDR2 YFSETQ.

The chain joins TRBV5-1 to TRBJ1-3; TRBD1 is a possible D gene (6 bases). The clonotype originates from a woman in her 30s who had been exposed to COVID-19. The material sequenced was PBMCs or T cells enriched from blood (not recorded which). CDR3 residues: CASSRQERGNTIYF. CDR3 sequence (DNA): TGCGCCAGCAGCAGACAGGAACGGGGCAACACCATATATTTT.